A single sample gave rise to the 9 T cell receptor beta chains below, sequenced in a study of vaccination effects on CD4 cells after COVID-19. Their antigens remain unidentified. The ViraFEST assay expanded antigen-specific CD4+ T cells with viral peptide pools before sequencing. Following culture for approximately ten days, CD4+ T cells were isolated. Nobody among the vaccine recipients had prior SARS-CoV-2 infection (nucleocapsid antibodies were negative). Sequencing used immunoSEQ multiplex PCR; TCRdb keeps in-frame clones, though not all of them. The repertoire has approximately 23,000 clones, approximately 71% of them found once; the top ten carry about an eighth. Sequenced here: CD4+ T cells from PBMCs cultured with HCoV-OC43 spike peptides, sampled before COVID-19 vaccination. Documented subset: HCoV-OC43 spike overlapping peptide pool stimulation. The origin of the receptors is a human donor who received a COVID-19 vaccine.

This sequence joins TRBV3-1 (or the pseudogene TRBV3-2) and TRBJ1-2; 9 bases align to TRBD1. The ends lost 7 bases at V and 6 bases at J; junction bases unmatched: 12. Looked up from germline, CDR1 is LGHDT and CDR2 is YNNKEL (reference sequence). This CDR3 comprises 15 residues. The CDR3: CASTLRRDREDGYTF. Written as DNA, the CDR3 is TGTGCCAGCACCTTGCGCCGGGACAGGGAGGATGGCTACACCTTC.

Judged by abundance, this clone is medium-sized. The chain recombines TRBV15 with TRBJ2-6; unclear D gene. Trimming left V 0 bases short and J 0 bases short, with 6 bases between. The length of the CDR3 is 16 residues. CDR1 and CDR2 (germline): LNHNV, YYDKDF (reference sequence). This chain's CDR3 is CATSRDTDSGANVLTF. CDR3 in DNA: TGTGCCACCAGCAGAGATACAGACTCTGGGGCCAACGTCCTGACTTTC.

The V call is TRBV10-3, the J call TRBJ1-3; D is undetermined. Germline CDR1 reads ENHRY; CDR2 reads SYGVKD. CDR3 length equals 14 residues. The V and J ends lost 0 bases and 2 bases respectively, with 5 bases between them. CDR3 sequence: CAISESTAGNTIYF. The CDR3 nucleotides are TGTGCCATCAGTGAGTCGACGGCTGGAAACACCATATATTTT.

As DNA, the CDR3 is TGCAGTGCTAGTTGGCGTGGCGGTGGAAACACCATATATTTT. Its translation: CSASWRGGGNTIYF. The J gene is TRBJ1-3, the V gene TRBV20-1; D gene uncertain. Trimming removed 3 bases from V and 3 bases from J, with 12 bases in between. The V gene's germline CDR1 is DFQATT and CDR2 SNEGSKA (reference sequence). The CDR3 has 14 residues.

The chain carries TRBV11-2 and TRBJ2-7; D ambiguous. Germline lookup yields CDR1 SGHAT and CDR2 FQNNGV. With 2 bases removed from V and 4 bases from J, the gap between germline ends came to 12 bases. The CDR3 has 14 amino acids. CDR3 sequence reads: CASSLLPSQYEQYF. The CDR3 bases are TGTGCCAGCAGCTTACTCCCTAGTCAATACGAGCAGTACTTC.

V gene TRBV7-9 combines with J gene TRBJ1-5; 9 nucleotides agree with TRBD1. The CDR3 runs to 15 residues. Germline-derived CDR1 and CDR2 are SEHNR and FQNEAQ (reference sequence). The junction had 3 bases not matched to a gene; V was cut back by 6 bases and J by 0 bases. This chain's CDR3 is CASSRTGDSNQPQHF. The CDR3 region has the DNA TGTGCCAGCAGTAGGACAGGGGATAGCAATCAGCCCCAGCATTTT.

CDR3 protein: CASSHFGQGVHEQYF. The CDR3 DNA follows: TGTGCCAGCAGCCATTTCGGACAGGGGGTCCACGAGCAGTACTTC. The gene calls are TRBV14 and TRBJ2-7; 10 nucleotides align to TRBD1. V trimming: 3 bases; J trimming: 5 bases; junction bases outside the gene matches: 7. CDR3 length: 15 amino acids. Germline loops: CDR1 SGHDN, CDR2 FVKESK. The whole variable domain, remainder taken from reference TRBV14 and TRBJ2-7, is EAGVTQFPSHSVIEKGQTVTLRCDPISGHDNLYWYRRVMGKEIKFLLHFVKESKQDESGMPNNRFLAERTGGTYSTLKVQPAELEDSGVYFCASSHFGQGVHEQYFGPGTRLTVT.

Here the CDR3 reads CASTRRAGYGYTF. In nucleotides, the CDR3 is TGTGCCAGTACGCGGCGGGCGGGCTATGGCTACACCTTC. This rearrangement joins TRBV19 to TRBJ1-2; no clear D. V was shortened by 7 bases and J by 4 bases, with 13 bases between the two germline ends. The CDR3 is made up of 13 amino acids. Germline lookup yields CDR1 LNHDA and CDR2 SQIVND (reference sequence). Together with reference TRBV19 and TRBJ1-2, the CDR3 gives the full variable domain: DGGITQSPKYLFRKEGQNVTLSCEQNLNHDAMYWYRQDPGQGLRLIYYSQIVNDFQKGDIAEGYSVSREKKESFPLTVTSAQKNPTAFYLCASTRRAGYGYTFGSGTRLTVV.

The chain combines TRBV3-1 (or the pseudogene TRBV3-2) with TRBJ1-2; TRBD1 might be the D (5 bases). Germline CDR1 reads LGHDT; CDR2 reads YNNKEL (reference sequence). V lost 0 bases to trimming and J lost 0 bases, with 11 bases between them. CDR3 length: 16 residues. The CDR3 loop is CASSQEGESPNYGYTF. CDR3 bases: TGTGCCAGCAGCCAAGAAGGGGAGAGCCCTAACTATGGCTACACCTTC.